The 7 T cell receptor beta chains listed next were all sequenced from one sample in a study of PD-1 blockade in classical Hodgkin lymphoma. Time point of the sample: cycle 4 day 1 (C4D1), after 5 to 7 weeks of nivolumab. Each and every patient relapsed after autologous stem cell transplantation, and patients got differing brentuximab vedotin exposure. Negative selection with magnetic separation was used to purify CD4+ T cells from thawed PBMCs. The table came from immunoSEQ multiplex PCR; TCRdb's copy has only in-frame clones and leaves some out. The sample shows under 20,000 clones, around 75% of them seen only once. This sample comprised CD4+ T cells from blood, obtained before the fourth cycle of nivolumab. Receptors were obtained from a human donor with classical Hodgkin lymphoma.

V gene TRBV2 combines with J gene TRBJ2-3, with unresolved D. The CDR3 covers 11 residues. V lost 6 bases to trimming and J lost 6 bases, with 7 bases between them. Per the germline V gene, CDR1 is SNHLY and CDR2 is FYNNEI. The CDR3 loop reads CASRWPDTQYF. For the CDR3, the DNA is TGTGCCAGCAGGTGGCCGGATACGCAGTATTTT.

This chain joins TRBV9 and TRBJ2-1; a weak D match, TRBD1 (5 bases). The germline CDR1 and CDR2 sequences are SGDLS and YYNGEE. The length of the CDR3 is 16 residues. Deletions cut 0 bases from V and 5 bases from J, with 15 bases between. Here the CDR3 DNA reads TGTGCCAGCAGCGTAGTTCCCCGGACAATCCACAATGAGCAGTTCTTC. Translated, it gives CASSVVPRTIHNEQFF.

The chain recombines TRBV19 with TRBJ1-3; TRBD1 aligns across 7 bases. The CDR3 has 17 residues. V lost 10 bases, J lost 0 bases, and 15 bases stayed unmatched. Germline V CDR1 and CDR2: LNHDA, SQIVND (reference sequence). The CDR3 nucleotides are TGTGCCACCCCACCGGCGACAGGGAAATTCTCTGGAAACACCATATATTTT. Protein product: CATPPATGKFSGNTIYF.

The gene calls are TRBV6-1 and TRBJ2-1; 9 positions match TRBD2. Germline V gene lookup returns CDR1 MNHNS and CDR2 SASEGT. V lost 2 bases to trimming and J lost 0 bases; unmatched junction nucleotides: 14. The CDR3 extends over 20 amino acids. Written as DNA, the CDR3 is TGTGCCAGCAGTGAATGGTTTTCTCTAGCGGGATATAGCTCCTACAATGAGCAGTTCTTC. This translates into CASSEWFSLAGYSSYNEQFF.

This clone appeared once. V is TRBV28 and J is TRBJ1-1, with a weak D call TRBD1 (5 bases). V was trimmed by 2 bases and J by 4 bases, leaving 8 bases between them. CDR3 length: 13 amino acids. Looked up from germline, CDR1 is MDHEN and CDR2 is SYDVKM. The CDR3: CASSLGGFTEAFF. The CDR3 region has the DNA TGTGCCAGCAGTTTAGGGGGATTCACTGAAGCTTTCTTT.

The chain carries TRBV15 and TRBJ2-1; D remains ambiguous. Looked up from germline, CDR1 is LNHNV and CDR2 is YYDKDF (reference sequence). The CDR3 length is 13 residues. V dropped 0 bases and J dropped 6 bases, with 6 bases sitting between them. The CDR3: CATSRDMSNEQFF. In nucleotides, the CDR3 is TGTGCCACCAGCAGAGATATGTCCAATGAGCAGTTCTTC.

V gene TRBV6-1 combines with J gene TRBJ2-5; D is unresolved. The CDR3 runs to 14 residues. With 4 bases removed from V and 5 bases from J, the gap between germline ends came to 14 bases. Germline V gives CDR1 MNHNS, CDR2 SASEGT. CDR3 amino acids: CASSALGGRETQYF. In DNA, the CDR3 is TGTGCCAGCAGTGCTCTGGGCGGACGGGAGACCCAGTACTTC.